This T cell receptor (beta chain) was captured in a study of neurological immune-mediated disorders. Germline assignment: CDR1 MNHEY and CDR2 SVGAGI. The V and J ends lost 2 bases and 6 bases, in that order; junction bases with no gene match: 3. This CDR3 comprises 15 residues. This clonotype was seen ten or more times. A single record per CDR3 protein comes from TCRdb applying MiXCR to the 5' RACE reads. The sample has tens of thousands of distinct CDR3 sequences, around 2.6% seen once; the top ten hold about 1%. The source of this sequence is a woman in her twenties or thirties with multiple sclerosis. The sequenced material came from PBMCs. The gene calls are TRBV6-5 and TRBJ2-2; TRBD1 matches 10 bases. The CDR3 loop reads CASSYGTGVAGELFF. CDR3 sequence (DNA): TGTGCCAGCAGTTACGGGACAGGGGTGGCCGGGGAGCTGTTTTTT.